Reported below is one T cell receptor beta chain. Methods used by the authors: Using reference gene primer amplification, nucleated cell counts were estimated. Method: immunoSEQ multiplex PCR; TCRdb's copy keeps in-frame clones and lacks some. V, J and clone size reflect that table, while D and trimming were determined from the DNA. The sample has 70,000 to 95,000 clones, around four fifths seen once; the top ten hold roughly 15%. The data are from a study of blood T cell repertoires in COVID-19. Study-level background: The analysed material was cDNA or gDNA that came from T cells, B-cell-depleted T cells, or PBMCs.

CDR3 length equals 19 residues. The J gene is TRBJ2-1, the V gene TRBV1; the table's D call of TRBD2 was not tested on the DNA. TRBV1 is a pseudogene segment. This sequence originates from a human donor in a cohort sampled during active COVID-19. The sequencing sample was made of peripheral blood. CDR3 sequence: CTSSQDSSCGSLSRNEQFF. The CDR3 DNA follows: TGCACCAGCAGCCAAGATAGTAGCTGCGGGAGCTTGAGTCGTAATGAGCAGTTCTTC.